The 24 T cell receptor beta chains below come from one sample, sequenced in a study of control samples from healthy donors and cancer patients. Using immunoSEQ multiplex PCR, the repertoire was profiled, and TCRdb retains in-frame clones only, with some absent. Among about 150,000 clones listed, over 85% were seen once. Specimen: blood. These receptors all stem from a middle-aged man in good health.

The V call is TRBV28, the J call TRBJ1-1; D is unresolved. The CDR3 has 15 residues. Trimming removed 5 bases from V and 5 bases from J, with 18 bases in between. The V gene's germline CDR1 is MDHEN and CDR2 SYDVKM. CDR3 sequence: CASSTRTAAGTEAFF. The CDR3 region has the DNA TGTGCCAGCAGTACCCGGACGGCCGCGGGTACTGAAGCTTTCTTT.

This chain's CDR3 is CASSYRGPEAFF. The CDR3 DNA is TGTGCCAGCAGCTACAGGGGGCCTGAAGCTTTCTTT. The rearrangement uses TRBV13 and TRBJ1-1, with TRBD1 matching 9 bases. The J segment lost 6 bases and the V segment lost 4 bases, leaving 0 bases of the junction unmatched. This CDR3 contains 12 residues. Per germline, CDR1 PRHDT and CDR2 FYEKMQ (reference sequence).

On this clone: Different DNA sequences within this sample yield the same CDR3. This sequence joins TRBV24-1 and TRBJ1-5; D remains ambiguous. Per the germline V gene, CDR1 is KGHDR and CDR2 is SFDVKD. The CDR3 is made up of 15 amino acids. V was cut by 10 bases and J by 3 bases, with 18 bases left in between. The CDR3 region is CATHPRRAFNQPQHF. The CDR3 nucleotides are TGTGCCACGCACCCACGCAGAGCTTTCAATCAGCCCCAGCATTTT.

This clone occurred a few times. The chain couples TRBV15 to TRBJ1-4, with 9 bases matching TRBD1. V shed 1 base and J 7 bases; nucleotides not matched to a gene: 4. Germline V lookup: CDR1 LNHNV, CDR2 YYDKDF (reference sequence). The CDR3 contains 15 residues. CDR3 region: CATSRGTGAGEKLFF. CDR3 nucleotide sequence: TGTGCCACCAGCAGAGGGACAGGGGCGGGTGAAAAACTGTTTTTT.

The chain links TRBV7-2 to TRBJ2-4, with D perhaps TRBD2 (5 bases). Trimming took 5 bases from V and 12 from J, leaving 20 bases between them. CDR3 length: 14 amino acids. The germline CDR1 and CDR2 sequences are SGHTA and FQGNSA. DNA of the CDR3: TGTGCCAGCAGCAAAGGTTCCGGGGTCGGCGATCAGTACTTC. Protein: CASSKGSGVGDQYF.

This chain uses TRBV27 with TRBJ1-4; tentatively, D is TRBD1 (5 bases). V gave up 0 bases and J gave up 7 bases, with 12 bases separating them. There are 15 residues in the CDR3. Germline CDR1 and CDR2: MNHEY and SMNVEV (reference sequence). The CDR3 protein is CASSLSVGGGEKLFF. CDR3 in DNA: TGTGCCAGCAGTTTATCGGTGGGTGGGGGTGAAAAACTGTTTTTT. Based on the CDR3 plus reference TRBV27 and TRBJ1-4, the full variable domain is EAQVTQNPRYLITVTGKKLTVTCSQNMNHEYMSWYRQDPGLGLRQIYYSMNVEVTDKGDVPEGYKVSRKEKRNFPLILESPSPNQTSLYFCASSLSVGGGEKLFFGSGTQLSVL.

The genes are TRBV6-5 and TRBJ1-2, with D maybe TRBD1 (6 bases). This CDR3 has 15 residues. The V and J ends lost 4 bases and 2 bases respectively, with 14 bases between them. The germline V gene encodes CDR1 MNHEY and CDR2 SVGAGI. The DNA for the CDR3 is TGTGCCAGCAGTTCTCCAGGGGAGGGGAACTATGGCTACACCTTC. Translating it yields CASSSPGEGNYGYTF.

The CDR3, as DNA: TGTGCCAGTAGTTGGGGGAGCTCTGGAAACACCATATATTTT. Its translation is CASSWGSSGNTIYF. V gene TRBV19 combines with J gene TRBJ1-3; TRBD1 might be the D (5 bases). The ends were cut back, 5 bases at V and 0 bases at J, with 8 bases in the middle. CDR1 LNHDA and CDR2 SQIVND come from the germline V gene (reference sequence). The CDR3 has 14 residues.

The chain combines TRBV7-2 with TRBJ1-4; D unclear. Trimming stripped 1 base from V and 11 bases from J, with 11 bases between. This CDR3 is 13 amino acids long. Germline V gene data show CDR1 as SGHTA and CDR2 as FQGNSA. This CDR3 reads CASSLGRNGKLFF. For the CDR3, the DNA is TGTGCCAGCAGCTTAGGACGGAATGGGAAACTGTTTTTT.

The rearrangement links TRBV5-1 to TRBJ1-5; D ambiguous. The V gene lost 3 bases and the J gene lost 0 bases, with 13 bases spanning the gap. CDR3 length: 16 amino acids. Germline lookup yields CDR1 SGHRS and CDR2 YFSETQ. The chain's CDR3 is CASSSGGPNSNQPQHF. The CDR3 DNA reads TGCGCCAGCAGCTCGGGAGGACCGAATAGCAATCAGCCCCAGCATTTT.

This chain uses TRBV6-2 or TRBV6-3 with TRBJ1-2; TRBD1 matches 8 bases. The CDR3 length is 14 residues. Germline CDR1 MNHEY, CDR2 SVGEGT. J lost 4 bases, V lost 2 bases, and 3 bases had no gene match. The CDR3 reads CASSYGQGVYGYTF. CDR3 nucleotide sequence: TGTGCCAGCAGTTACGGACAGGGTGTCTATGGCTACACCTTC.

This chain links TRBV11-2 with TRBJ2-2, with D possibly TRBD2 on 6 matching bases. The CDR3 sequence is 15 residues long. Trimming took 5 bases from V and 7 from J, leaving 17 bases between them. CDR1 is SGHAT and CDR2 is FQNNGV in the germline V gene. The CDR3 spells CASSRRGVGGGELFF. CDR3 DNA: TGTGCCAGCAGCCGACGCGGGGTAGGCGGCGGGGAGCTGTTTTTT.

The V and J genes are TRBV12-3 or TRBV12-4 and TRBJ1-5, with D perhaps TRBD1 (5 bases). This CDR3 is 13 amino acids long. V dropped 5 bases and J dropped 2 bases, with 7 bases sitting between them. CDR3 coding DNA: TGTGCCAGCAGTAGGGGCGGCAATCAGCCCCAGCATTTT. As protein: CASSRGGNQPQHF.

The rearrangement joins TRBV5-1 to TRBJ2-3; D unresolved. V was clipped by 1 base and J by 9 bases, with 9 bases between them. The CDR3 has 12 residues. In germline, CDR1 is SGHRS, CDR2 YFSETQ. This CDR3 is CASSLTAQTQYF. The DNA for the CDR3 is TGCGCCAGCAGCTTGACAGCCCAAACGCAGTATTTT.

Only one count was recorded for this clone. Additional DNA sequences in this sample encode the identical CDR3. V and J are TRBV24-1 and TRBJ2-7; D unresolved. V lost 5 bases and J 3 bases, leaving 4 bases between the germline ends. Germline-derived CDR1 and CDR2 are KGHDR and SFDVKD. This CDR3 is built from 11 residues. The CDR3 protein is CATSVGYEQYF. The CDR3 region has the DNA TGTGCCACCAGTGTCGGCTACGAGCAGTACTTC.

This chain links TRBV14 with TRBJ2-3; the D is unclear. The CDR3 contains 15 residues. CDR1 is SGHDN, CDR2 FVKESK, per germline. The ends were cut back, 0 bases at V and 0 bases at J, with 7 bases in the middle. For the CDR3, the DNA is TGTGCCAGCAGCCAAGAAGCCTCGAGCACAGATACGCAGTATTTT. Residues: CASSQEASSTDTQYF.

CDR3 nucleotide sequence: TGTGCCAGTAGTCCAAGGAGGGGGAAAGGCAATCAGCCCCAGCATTTT. Translating gives CASSPRRGKGNQPQHF. The V gene is TRBV19, the J gene TRBJ1-5; perhaps TRBD1 as D (6 bases). CDR3 length: 16 residues. Germline CDR1 LNHDA, CDR2 SQIVND (reference sequence). Between the trimmed V and J ends, which lost 5 bases and 2 bases, there was a span of 16 bases.

The chain couples TRBV27 to TRBJ2-7; D perhaps matches TRBD2 (6 bases). The CDR3 extends over 13 amino acids. Germline CDR1 and CDR2: MNHEY and SMNVEV (reference sequence). V lost 3 bases to trimming and J lost 5 bases, with 11 bases between them. The CDR3 protein is CASSLGTGDEQYF. The CDR3 DNA reads as TGTGCCAGCAGTTTGGGGACGGGAGACGAGCAGTACTTC.

The chain recombines TRBV5-5 with TRBJ1-2; D ambiguous. This CDR3 region has 16 residues. Trimming cost V 2 bases and J 7 bases, with 21 bases left between them. Germline loops: CDR1 SGHKS, CDR2 YYEKEE (reference sequence). The CDR3 spells CASSLSRKDPPGGYTF. The CDR3 DNA sequence: TGTGCCAGCAGCTTAAGTCGGAAGGACCCACCTGGTGGCTACACCTTC.

This chain links TRBV24-1 with TRBJ1-2; D is possibly TRBD1 (6 bases). CDR3 length: 12 amino acids. Trimming left V 6 bases short and J 7 bases short, with 11 bases between. The V gene's germline CDR1 is KGHDR and CDR2 SFDVKD. The CDR3 coding sequence is TGTGCCACCAGTCCGGGGGCGCTTGGCTACACCTTC. Protein: CATSPGALGYTF.

This chain's CDR3 is CASSSKRGQGNTEAFF. CDR3 DNA sequence: TGTGCCAGCAGCTCGAAAAGGGGACAGGGGAACACTGAAGCTTTCTTT. This rearrangement joins TRBV7-8 to TRBJ1-1, with 9 bases identical to TRBD1. The J segment lost 1 base and the V segment lost 4 bases, leaving 7 bases of the junction unmatched. The CDR3 contains 16 residues. The germline gives CDR1 SGHVS, CDR2 FQNEAQ.

Comments on this clone: The sample contains more than one DNA sequence encoding this CDR3. This sequence joins TRBV19 and TRBJ1-1, with D perhaps TRBD1 (5 bases). Trimming shortened V by 3 bases and J by 1 base, and 9 bases separated the two germline ends. The CDR3 extends over 14 amino acids. Germline lookup yields CDR1 LNHDA and CDR2 SQIVND (reference sequence). CDR3 nucleotides: TGTGCCAGTAGTATCGGGGCGGCGAACACTGAAGCTTTCTTT. Protein product: CASSIGAANTEAFF.

V usage is TRBV3-1 (or the pseudogene TRBV3-2) and J usage is TRBJ1-4; weak D call: TRBD1 (5 bases). The CDR3 spans 14 residues. CDR1 and CDR2 (germline): LGHDT, YNNKEL (reference sequence). The V and J ends lost 5 bases and 8 bases respectively, with 15 bases between them. CDR3 region: CASSVSGRGEKLFF. As DNA, the CDR3 is TGTGCCAGCAGCGTCTCGGGCCGGGGGGAAAAACTGTTTTTT.

The chain employs TRBV5-1 and TRBJ2-7; D is ambiguous. The CDR3 covers 12 residues. V dropped 4 bases and J dropped 4 bases, with 9 bases sitting between them. Germline lookup yields CDR1 SGHRS and CDR2 YFSETQ. The CDR3 is CASSPDRYEQYF. The CDR3 nucleotides read TGCGCCAGCAGCCCGGACCGGTACGAGCAGTACTTC.